This TCR beta chain was captured in a study of T cell responses to AZD1222 COVID-19 vaccine. There are 14 residues in the CDR3. The V gene's germline CDR1 is LNHDA and CDR2 SQIVND (reference sequence). Trimming shortened V by 1 base and J by 6 bases, and 13 bases separated the two germline ends. Notes on this clone: As yet, its antigen is unknown.

Pooled in the analysis were second doses at about 4 or about 12 weeks. The table came from immunoSEQ multiplex PCR; TCRdb's copy has only in-frame clones and leaves some out. The sample lists around 99,000 clones, nearly 90% seen once, with 4.8% in the top ten. General study findings and limits: Nearly half of spike-specific TCRs reportedly go after variant regions that carry no mutations. Without day 14 samples, only post-peak T cell repertoires were studied. CD4 TCRs associated with vaccination spanned spike, dominating at 160-218 and 743-854.

Sequences were derived from peripheral blood, sampled 28 days after the second AZD1222 dose. This receptor was taken from an adult who received the AZD1222 COVID-19 vaccine. The genes are TRBV19 and TRBJ2-7; unclear D gene. The CDR3: CASSIGAGRGEQYF. CDR3 in DNA: TGTGCCAGTAGTATAGGGGCAGGTCGCGGCGAGCAGTACTTC.